The 27 T cell receptor beta chains given below trace back to one sample, sequenced in a study of blood T cell repertoires in COVID-19. Some clones are missing from TCRdb's copy, which holds only in-frame ones; the method was immunoSEQ multiplex PCR. The table records about 120,000 clones, approximately 71% of them present only once. Sequenced input: peripheral blood. Source of these receptors: a human donor in a cohort sampled during active COVID-19.

The genes are TRBV4-2 and TRBJ2-7; 11 bases match TRBD2. V was pared by 4 bases and J by 3 bases, with 2 bases of the junction left unmatched. CDR3 size: 14 residues. From germline, CDR1 is LGHNA and CDR2 YNFKEQ. CDR3 nucleotides: TGTGCCAGCAGCCCCGGGACTAGCGGCTACGAGCAGTACTTC. The encoded protein is CASSPGTSGYEQYF.

The chain links TRBV28 to TRBJ2-7, with TRBD2 as a possible D gene (5 bases). There are 15 residues in the CDR3. Germline loops: CDR1 MDHEN, CDR2 SYDVKM. V gave up 7 bases and J gave up 4 bases, with 20 bases separating them. As DNA, the CDR3 is TGTGCCAGCACCATCGCGGGCCTGCAAGGGTACGAGCAGTACTTC. Protein product: CASTIAGLQGYEQYF.

This chain links TRBV10-1 with TRBJ1-1, with D tentatively TRBD1 (6 bases). V was clipped by 2 bases and J by 4 bases, with 14 bases between them. Germline CDR1 WNHNN, CDR2 SYGVQD (reference sequence). The CDR3 extends over 15 amino acids. This CDR3 is CASSETTGPGTEAFF. In DNA form, the CDR3 reads TGCGCCAGCAGTGAGACCACAGGGCCGGGCACTGAAGCTTTCTTT.

V and J are TRBV9 and TRBJ1-1, with 10 bases aligning to TRBD1. Trimming cost V 4 bases and J 2 bases; bases outside gene matches: 5. Germline CDR1 SGDLS, CDR2 YYNGEE. The CDR3 consists of 15 residues. CDR3 sequence reads: CASSPGTGVNTEAFF. In DNA form, the CDR3 reads TGTGCCAGCAGCCCTGGGACAGGGGTAAACACTGAAGCTTTCTTT.

The chain is built from TRBV24-1 and TRBJ2-5, with a weak D call TRBD1 (5 bases). CDR3 length: 14 residues. The V end lost 3 bases, the J end lost 5 bases, and 12 bases lay between the germline ends. Germline V gene sequence: CDR1 KGHDR, CDR2 SFDVKD. DNA of the CDR3: TGTGCCACCAGTGATGGGGCCCCTGGGGAGACCCAGTACTTC. Amino acids: CATSDGAPGETQYF.

The chain carries TRBV10-3 and TRBJ2-2; TRBD2 agrees at 10 bases. V dropped 6 bases and J dropped 6; count of bases not matched to a gene: 7. The CDR3 consists of 15 residues. Per the germline V gene, CDR1 is ENHRY and CDR2 is SYGVKD. The CDR3 loop reads CAISDSGGRAGELFF. The CDR3 DNA is TGTGCCATCAGCGATAGCGGGGGGAGAGCCGGGGAGCTGTTTTTT.

The rearrangement joins TRBV5-4 to TRBJ2-1; TRBD1 is a possible D gene (5 bases). V was clipped by 4 bases and J by 4 bases, with 9 bases between them. Germline CDR1 reads SGHNT; CDR2 reads YYREEE (reference sequence). The CDR3 extends over 13 amino acids. Here the CDR3 reads CASSPDTYNEQFF. The CDR3 DNA reads TGTGCCAGCAGCCCGGACACTTACAATGAGCAGTTCTTC.

This chain joins TRBV2 and TRBJ1-5; no clear D. CDR1 and CDR2 from the germline V gene are SNHLY and FYNNEI. Deletions cut 6 bases from V and 4 bases from J, with 19 bases between. The CDR3 runs 16 residues. DNA of the CDR3: TGTGCCAGCAGATATGGGAGGGAATTGGGTAATCAGCCCCAGCATTTT. Amino acid sequence: CASRYGRELGNQPQHF. Using reference TRBV2 and TRBJ1-5 for the parts outside the CDR3, the full variable domain is EPEVTQTPSHQVTQMGQEVILRCVPISNHLYFYWYRQILGQKVEFLVSFYNNEISEKSEIFDDQFSVERPDGSNFTLKIRSTKLEDSAMYFCASRYGRELGNQPQHFGDGTRLSIL.

V and J are TRBV7-2 and TRBJ2-7, with D unresolved. V lost 1 base, J lost 3 bases, and 13 bases lay in between. CDR1 and CDR2 from the germline V gene are SGHTA and FQGNSA. The CDR3 has 15 amino acids. The CDR3 bases are TGTGCCAGCAGCTTAGACGGCAATCCAGGCTACGAGCAGTACTTC. It specifies CASSLDGNPGYEQYF.

The J gene is TRBJ2-7, the V gene TRBV4-1; the match to TRBD2 covers 10 bases. The CDR3 is 15 amino acids. Unmatched junction bases numbered 5, after V lost 3 bases and J lost 3 bases. Germline V gene data show CDR1 as MGHRA and CDR2 as YSYEKL. CDR3 DNA sequence: TGCGCCAGCAGCCAGTTAGCGGGAGGAGACTACGAGCAGTACTTC. Amino acid sequence: CASSQLAGGDYEQYF.

To note about this clone: Other DNA sequences in this sample translate to the same CDR3. The chain recombines TRBV3-1 (or the pseudogene TRBV3-2) with TRBJ2-7; D may be TRBD2 (5 bases). The CDR3 has 12 amino acids. Germline V gene data show CDR1 as LGHDT and CDR2 as YNNKEL (reference sequence). V dropped 1 base and J dropped 4 bases, with 5 bases sitting between them. This CDR3 reads CASSQAGYEQYF. The CDR3 DNA is TGTGCCAGCAGCCAAGCGGGGTACGAGCAGTACTTC.

The chain carries TRBV11-2 and TRBJ2-7; a possible D gene is TRBD2 (6 bases). This CDR3 comprises 14 residues. Trimming removed 0 bases from V and 3 bases from J, with 9 bases in between. Germline V lookup: CDR1 SGHAT, CDR2 FQNNGV. DNA for the CDR3: TGTGCCAGCAGCTTAGATGCGGGATTCTACGAGCAGTACTTC. Translated, it gives CASSLDAGFYEQYF.

This rearrangement joins TRBV6-1 to TRBJ2-6; no clear D. The germline CDR1 and CDR2 sequences are MNHNS and SASEGT. V lost 4 bases to trimming and J lost 2 bases, with 15 bases between them. The length of the CDR3 is 17 residues. This chain's CDR3 is CASSGGYGFTGANVLTF. The CDR3 DNA reads TGTGCCAGCAGTGGAGGATACGGGTTCACTGGGGCCAACGTCCTGACTTTC.

The chain has TRBV7-8 and TRBJ2-7, with 7 bases aligning to TRBD2. The germline gives CDR1 SGHVS, CDR2 FQNEAQ. Unmatched junction bases numbered 1, after V lost 0 bases and J lost 2 bases. CDR3 length: 14 amino acids. CDR3 loop: CASSLAAGTYEQYF. CDR3 sequence (DNA): TGTGCCAGCAGCTTAGCAGCGGGAACCTACGAGCAGTACTTC.

This clone was found once. This chain uses TRBV5-1 with TRBJ1-1, with D hard to call. The CDR3 has 15 residues. Germline lookup yields CDR1 SGHRS and CDR2 YFSETQ. With 0 bases removed from V and 2 bases from J, the gap between germline ends came to 11 bases. The CDR3: CASSLARSANTEAFF. Written as DNA, the CDR3 is TGCGCCAGCAGCTTGGCGAGAAGCGCAAACACTGAAGCTTTCTTT.

This clone was detected only once. The chain combines TRBV9 with TRBJ2-7; 10 bases are a match to TRBD2. The CDR3 is 16 residues long. V shed 3 bases and J 1 base; nucleotides not matched to a gene: 7. Germline CDR1 reads SGDLS; CDR2 reads YYNGEE. The CDR3 protein is CASSATTSGASYEQYF. The CDR3 bases are TGTGCCAGCAGCGCAACTACTAGCGGGGCTTCCTACGAGCAGTACTTC.

This clone was seen once. The chain employs TRBV19 and TRBJ2-7; a possible D gene is TRBD1 (5 bases). Trimming took 5 bases from V and 0 from J, leaving 8 bases between them. The CDR3 covers 13 residues. The germline CDR1 and CDR2 sequences are LNHDA and SQIVND (reference sequence). The CDR3: CASSVGPSYEQYF. The CDR3 DNA reads TGTGCCAGTAGTGTGGGGCCCTCCTACGAGCAGTACTTC.

This sequence joins TRBV27 and TRBJ1-5; D may be TRBD1 (6 bases). Between the trimmed V and J ends, which lost 3 bases and 2 bases, there was a span of 8 bases. CDR3 length: 14 amino acids. The germline CDR1 and CDR2 sequences are MNHEY and SMNVEV (reference sequence). CDR3 residues: CASSLKGGNQPQHF. The CDR3 DNA sequence: TGTGCCAGCAGTTTGAAGGGGGGCAATCAGCCCCAGCATTTT.

The CDR3 bases are TGTGCCAGCAGCCAGAGGGACGAGCAGTACTTC. Protein sequence: CASSQRDEQYF. The chain combines TRBV7-2 with TRBJ2-7, with a tentative D call TRBD2 (5 bases). This CDR3 is 11 amino acids long. Trimming stripped 5 bases from V and 5 bases from J, with 7 bases between. Germline values: CDR1 SGHTA, CDR2 FQGNSA.

The rearrangement joins TRBV30 to TRBJ1-1; 10 bases line up with TRBD1. The CDR3 sequence is 14 residues long. The trim removed 4 bases at V and 7 bases at J, leaving 9 bases unmatched. Germline V gene sequence: CDR1 GTSNPN, CDR2 SVGIG (reference sequence). The chain's CDR3 is CAWNWDRGGGEAFF. CDR3 DNA: TGTGCCTGGAACTGGGACAGGGGTGGTGGTGAAGCTTTCTTT. Full variable domain (missing parts from reference TRBV30 and TRBJ1-1): SQTIHQWPATLVQPVGSPLSLECTVEGTSNPNLYWYRQAAGRGLQLLFYSVGIGQISSEVPQNLSASRPQDRQFILSSKKLLLSDSGFYLCAWNWDRGGGEAFFGQGTRLTVV.

V and J are TRBV6-5 and TRBJ2-7; 10 bases are a match to TRBD1. CDR3 size: 16 residues. CDR1 MNHEY and CDR2 SVGAGI come from the germline V gene. Trimming at V came to 1 base and at J to 3 bases, leaving 6 bases not matched to a gene. CDR3 coding DNA: TGTGCCAGCAGTTACTACACCGGGACAGGGGTCTACGAGCAGTACTTC. Its translation: CASSYYTGTGVYEQYF.

The chain is built from TRBV12-3 or TRBV12-4 and TRBJ1-4; 7 nucleotides align to TRBD1. The CDR3 is 13 residues long. The trim removed 9 bases at V and 6 bases at J, leaving 7 bases unmatched. CDR3 nucleotide sequence: TGTGCCAGTTCAAGGGGGACAGATGAAAAACTGTTTTTT. This gives the protein CASSRGTDEKLFF.

The DNA for the CDR3 is TGTGCCAGTAGTCCGCGGACAGGGCAGAACACTGAAGCTTTCTTT. It translates to CASSPRTGQNTEAFF. V is TRBV19 and J is TRBJ1-1; TRBD1 agrees at 8 bases. V lost 5 bases and J lost 1; bases outside the gene matches: 6. This CDR3 has 15 amino acids. Germline loops: CDR1 LNHDA, CDR2 SQIVND (reference sequence).

As concerns this clone: The sample contains more than one DNA sequence encoding this CDR3. The rearrangement uses TRBV27 and TRBJ2-7, with 11 bases aligning to TRBD2. The length of the CDR3 is 15 residues. V lost 5 bases, J lost 2 bases, and 5 bases stayed unmatched. Germline V lookup: CDR1 MNHEY, CDR2 SMNVEV (reference sequence). CDR3 residues: CASSPTSGGTYEQYF. CDR3 DNA: TGTGCCAGCAGTCCCACTAGCGGGGGCACCTACGAGCAGTACTTC.

The chain recombines TRBV2 with TRBJ2-1; no reliable D call. CDR3 length equals 11 residues. V shed 6 bases and J shed 9 bases, with 9 bases lying between them. In germline, CDR1 is SNHLY, CDR2 FYNNEI. This CDR3 is CASRALGEQFF. The DNA for the CDR3 is TGTGCCAGCAGGGCTCTTGGTGAGCAGTTCTTC.

J is TRBJ1-2 and V is TRBV5-4; 9 bases are a match to TRBD1. After removal of 4 bases from V and 2 bases from J, the junction contained 9 bases not matched to a gene. The germline V gene encodes CDR1 SGHNT and CDR2 YYREEE (reference sequence). The CDR3 covers 16 residues. The CDR3 sequence is CASSTWDRAENYGYTF. The CDR3 region has the DNA TGTGCCAGCAGCACCTGGGACAGGGCCGAAAACTATGGCTACACCTTC.

The chain has TRBV5-5 and TRBJ2-7; D is possibly TRBD1 (6 bases). The CDR3 extends over 12 amino acids. Germline assignment: CDR1 SGHKS and CDR2 YYEKEE (reference sequence). V was trimmed by 4 bases and J by 6 bases, leaving 11 bases between them. CDR3 loop: CASSPQGFEQYF. CDR3 DNA: TGTGCCAGCAGCCCTCAGGGGTTCGAGCAGTACTTC.